This record covers a single TCR beta chain. This sample stems from a study of CD8 T cells in Susac syndrome. Random hexamers served to reverse transcribe roughly 0.45 to 1 ug RNA. MiXCR was run by TCRdb on the immunoSEQ multiplex PCR reads, yielding one entry per CDR3 protein. The sample carries about 140,000 distinct CDR3 sequences, around 95% recorded once. Trimming cost V 4 bases and J 7 bases; bases outside gene matches: 9. This CDR3 is built from 15 residues. CDR1 and CDR2 from the germline V gene are KGHDR and SFDVKD. The V and J genes are TRBV24-1 and TRBJ2-1; TRBD1 agrees at 7 bases. The sequencing input was CD8+ T cells from PBMCs. This TCR derives from a human donor with Susac syndrome. This CDR3 is CATSDSNRGENEQFF. CDR3 DNA: TGTGCCACCAGTGACTCTAACAGGGGCGAAAATGAGCAGTTCTTC.